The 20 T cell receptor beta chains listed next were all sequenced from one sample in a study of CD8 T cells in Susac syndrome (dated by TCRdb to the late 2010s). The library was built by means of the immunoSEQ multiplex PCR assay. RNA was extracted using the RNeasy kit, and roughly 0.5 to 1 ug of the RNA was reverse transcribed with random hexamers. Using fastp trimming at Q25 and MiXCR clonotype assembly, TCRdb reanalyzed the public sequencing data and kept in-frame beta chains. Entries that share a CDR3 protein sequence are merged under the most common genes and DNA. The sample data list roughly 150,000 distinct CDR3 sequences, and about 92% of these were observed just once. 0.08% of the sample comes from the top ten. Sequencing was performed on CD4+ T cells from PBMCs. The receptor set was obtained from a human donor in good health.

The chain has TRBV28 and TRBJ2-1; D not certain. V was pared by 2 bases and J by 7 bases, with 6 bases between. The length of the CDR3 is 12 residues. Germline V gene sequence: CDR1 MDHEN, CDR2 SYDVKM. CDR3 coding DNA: TGTGCCAGCAGTTTAATAGAGAATGAGCAGTTCTTC. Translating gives CASSLIENEQFF.

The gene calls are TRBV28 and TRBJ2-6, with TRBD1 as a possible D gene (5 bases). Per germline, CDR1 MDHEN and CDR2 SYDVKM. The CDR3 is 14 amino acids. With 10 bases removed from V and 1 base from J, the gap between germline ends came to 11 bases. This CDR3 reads CATKRGSGANVLTF. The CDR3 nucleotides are TGTGCCACCAAAAGGGGATCTGGGGCCAACGTCCTGACTTTC. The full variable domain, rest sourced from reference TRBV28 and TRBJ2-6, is DVKVTQSSRYLVKRTGEKVFLECVQDMDHENMFWYRQDPGLGLRLIYFSYDVKMKEKGDIPEGYSVSREKKERFSLILESASTNQTSMYLCATKRGSGANVLTFGAGSRLTVL.

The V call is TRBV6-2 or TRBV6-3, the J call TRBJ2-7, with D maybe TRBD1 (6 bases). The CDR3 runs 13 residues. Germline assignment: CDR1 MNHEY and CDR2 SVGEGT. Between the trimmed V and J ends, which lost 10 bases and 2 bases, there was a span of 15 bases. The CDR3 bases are TGTGCCACAGGGGCGGACGGCACCTACGAGCAGTACTTC. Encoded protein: CATGADGTYEQYF.

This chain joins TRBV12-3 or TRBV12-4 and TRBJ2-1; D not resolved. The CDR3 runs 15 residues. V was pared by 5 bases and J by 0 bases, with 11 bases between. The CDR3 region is CASSPLEVSYNEQFF. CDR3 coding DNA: TGTGCCAGCAGTCCTCTAGAGGTCTCCTACAATGAGCAGTTCTTC.

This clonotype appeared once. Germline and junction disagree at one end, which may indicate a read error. DNA for the CDR3: TGTGCCAGCAGCCCCTCGGGAAGGGTCTACGCGCAGTACTTC. This encodes CASSPSGRVYAQYF. The V call is TRBV2, the J call TRBJ2-7; maybe TRBD2 (5 bases). Germline V gene sequence: CDR1 SNHLY, CDR2 FYNNEI. The CDR3 loop spans 14 amino acids.

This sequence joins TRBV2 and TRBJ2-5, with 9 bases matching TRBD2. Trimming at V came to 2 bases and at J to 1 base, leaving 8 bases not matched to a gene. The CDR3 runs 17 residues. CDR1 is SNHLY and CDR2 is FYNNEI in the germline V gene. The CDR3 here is CASSEKEAGGFQETQYF. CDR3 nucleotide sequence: TGTGCCAGCAGTGAAAAGGAAGCGGGAGGCTTCCAAGAGACCCAGTACTTC.

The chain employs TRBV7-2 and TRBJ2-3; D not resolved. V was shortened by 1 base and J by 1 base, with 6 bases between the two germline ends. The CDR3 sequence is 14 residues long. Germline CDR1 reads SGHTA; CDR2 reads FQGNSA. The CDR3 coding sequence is TGTGCCAGCAGCTTAGTCGAGGGCACAGATACGCAGTATTTT. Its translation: CASSLVEGTDTQYF.

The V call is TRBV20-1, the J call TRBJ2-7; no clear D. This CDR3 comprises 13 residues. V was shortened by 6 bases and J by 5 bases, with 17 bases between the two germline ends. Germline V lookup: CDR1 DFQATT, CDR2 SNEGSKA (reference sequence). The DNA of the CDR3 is TGCAGTGCGCCCCCTTCCGGTCGGAACGAGCAGTACTTC. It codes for CSAPPSGRNEQYF.

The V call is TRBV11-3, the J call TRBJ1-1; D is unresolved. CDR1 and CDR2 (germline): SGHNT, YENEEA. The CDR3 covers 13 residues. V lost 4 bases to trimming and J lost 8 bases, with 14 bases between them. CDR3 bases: TGTGCCAGCAGCTCTCTACCGTCAACCGAAGCTTTCTTT. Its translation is CASSSLPSTEAFF.

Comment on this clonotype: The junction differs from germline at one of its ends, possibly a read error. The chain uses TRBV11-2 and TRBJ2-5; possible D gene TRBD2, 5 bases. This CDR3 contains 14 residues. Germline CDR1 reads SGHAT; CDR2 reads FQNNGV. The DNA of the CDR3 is TGTGCCAGCACCTTAAACGGGATCCAAGAGACCCAGTACTTC. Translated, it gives CASTLNGIQETQYF.

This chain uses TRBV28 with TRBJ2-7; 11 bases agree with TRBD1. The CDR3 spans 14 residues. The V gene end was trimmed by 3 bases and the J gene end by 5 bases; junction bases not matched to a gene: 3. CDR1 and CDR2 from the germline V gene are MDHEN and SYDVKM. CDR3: CASSLGQGVHEQYF. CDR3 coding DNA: TGTGCCAGCAGTTTGGGACAGGGGGTCCACGAGCAGTACTTC.

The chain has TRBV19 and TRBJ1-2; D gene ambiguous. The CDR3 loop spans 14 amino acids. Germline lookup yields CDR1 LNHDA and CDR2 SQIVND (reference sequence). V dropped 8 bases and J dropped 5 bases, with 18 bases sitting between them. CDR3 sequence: CASVLHGESYGYTF. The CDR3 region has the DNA TGTGCCAGTGTCCTACATGGGGAGAGTTATGGCTACACCTTC.

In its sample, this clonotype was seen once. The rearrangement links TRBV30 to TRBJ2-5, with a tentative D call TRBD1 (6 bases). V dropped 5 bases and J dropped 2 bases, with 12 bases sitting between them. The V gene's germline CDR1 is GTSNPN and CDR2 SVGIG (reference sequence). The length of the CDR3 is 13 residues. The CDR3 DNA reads TGTGCCTGGGTTAGGACAGTTCAAGAGACCCAGTACTTC. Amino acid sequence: CAWVRTVQETQYF.

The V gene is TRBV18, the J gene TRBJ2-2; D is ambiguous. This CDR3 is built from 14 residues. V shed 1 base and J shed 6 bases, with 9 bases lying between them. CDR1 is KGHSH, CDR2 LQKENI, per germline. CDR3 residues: CASSPRSSPGELFF. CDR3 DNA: TGTGCCAGCTCACCACGGTCTTCGCCCGGGGAGCTGTTTTTT.

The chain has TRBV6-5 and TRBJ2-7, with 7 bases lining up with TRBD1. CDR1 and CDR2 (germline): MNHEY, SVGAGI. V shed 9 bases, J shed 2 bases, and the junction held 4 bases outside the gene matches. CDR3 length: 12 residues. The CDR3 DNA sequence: TGTGCCAGTACGGGACAGACCTACGAGCAGTACTTC. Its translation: CASTGQTYEQYF.

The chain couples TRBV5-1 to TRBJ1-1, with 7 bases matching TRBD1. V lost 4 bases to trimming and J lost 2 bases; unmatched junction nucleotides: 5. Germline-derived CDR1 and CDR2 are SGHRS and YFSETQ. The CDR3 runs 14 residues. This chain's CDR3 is CASSSDRANTEAFF. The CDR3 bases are TGCGCCAGCAGCAGTGACAGGGCTAACACTGAAGCTTTCTTT.

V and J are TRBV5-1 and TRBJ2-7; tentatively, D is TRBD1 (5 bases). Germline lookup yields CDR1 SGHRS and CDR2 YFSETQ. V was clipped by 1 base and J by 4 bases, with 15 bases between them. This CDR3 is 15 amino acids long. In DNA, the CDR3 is TGCGCCAGCAGCTTGACAGGACCTTATCGGTACGAGCAGTACTTC. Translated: CASSLTGPYRYEQYF.

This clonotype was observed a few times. CDR3 sequence reads: CASSFGTSGLYEQYF. CDR3 sequence (DNA): TGCGCCAGCAGCTTTGGGACTAGCGGGCTATACGAGCAGTACTTC. The chain uses TRBV5-1 and TRBJ2-7; TRBD2 matches 12 bases. V dropped 2 bases and J dropped 4; count of bases not matched to a gene: 4. The CDR3 has 15 amino acids. In germline, CDR1 is SGHRS, CDR2 YFSETQ.

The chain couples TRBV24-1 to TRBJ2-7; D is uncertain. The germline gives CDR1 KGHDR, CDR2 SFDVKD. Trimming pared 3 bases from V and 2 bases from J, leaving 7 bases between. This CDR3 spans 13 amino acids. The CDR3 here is CATSDAVTYEQYF. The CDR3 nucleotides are TGTGCCACCAGTGATGCCGTAACCTACGAGCAGTACTTC.

The CDR3 reads CASSYGAGTRYEQYF. The CDR3 DNA reads as TGTGCCAGCAGTTACGGGGCAGGTACGAGGTACGAGCAGTACTTC. V and J are TRBV6-5 and TRBJ2-7; a weak D match, TRBD1 (5 bases). Trimming pared 2 bases from V and 4 bases from J, leaving 15 bases between. Germline CDR1 reads MNHEY; CDR2 reads SVGAGI. The CDR3 has 15 residues.